The clone carrying this T cell receptor beta chain was detected only once. Its target is not known. This sample is drawn from a study of T cell responses to AZD1222 COVID-19 vaccine. Regarding the study as a whole: Donor demographics were predominantly white British with a female majority; clonal diversity may be underestimated.

Assay: immunoSEQ multiplex PCR; the TCRdb copy retains only in-frame clones and omits some. The sample carries about 93,000 clones, 80% to 90% recorded once. The V end lost 0 bases, the J end lost 1 base, and 10 bases lay between the germline ends. CDR1 is SGDLS and CDR2 is YYNGEE in the germline V gene. There are 15 residues in the CDR3. The chain is built from TRBV9 and TRBJ1-1; D gene uncertain. The source is an adult who received the AZD1222 COVID-19 vaccine. The sample consisted of peripheral blood, taken 28 days after the second AZD1222 dose. CDR3 in amino acids: CASSVDLGRNTEAFF. The CDR3 DNA reads as TGTGCCAGCAGCGTAGATTTGGGTCGGAACACTGAAGCTTTCTTT.